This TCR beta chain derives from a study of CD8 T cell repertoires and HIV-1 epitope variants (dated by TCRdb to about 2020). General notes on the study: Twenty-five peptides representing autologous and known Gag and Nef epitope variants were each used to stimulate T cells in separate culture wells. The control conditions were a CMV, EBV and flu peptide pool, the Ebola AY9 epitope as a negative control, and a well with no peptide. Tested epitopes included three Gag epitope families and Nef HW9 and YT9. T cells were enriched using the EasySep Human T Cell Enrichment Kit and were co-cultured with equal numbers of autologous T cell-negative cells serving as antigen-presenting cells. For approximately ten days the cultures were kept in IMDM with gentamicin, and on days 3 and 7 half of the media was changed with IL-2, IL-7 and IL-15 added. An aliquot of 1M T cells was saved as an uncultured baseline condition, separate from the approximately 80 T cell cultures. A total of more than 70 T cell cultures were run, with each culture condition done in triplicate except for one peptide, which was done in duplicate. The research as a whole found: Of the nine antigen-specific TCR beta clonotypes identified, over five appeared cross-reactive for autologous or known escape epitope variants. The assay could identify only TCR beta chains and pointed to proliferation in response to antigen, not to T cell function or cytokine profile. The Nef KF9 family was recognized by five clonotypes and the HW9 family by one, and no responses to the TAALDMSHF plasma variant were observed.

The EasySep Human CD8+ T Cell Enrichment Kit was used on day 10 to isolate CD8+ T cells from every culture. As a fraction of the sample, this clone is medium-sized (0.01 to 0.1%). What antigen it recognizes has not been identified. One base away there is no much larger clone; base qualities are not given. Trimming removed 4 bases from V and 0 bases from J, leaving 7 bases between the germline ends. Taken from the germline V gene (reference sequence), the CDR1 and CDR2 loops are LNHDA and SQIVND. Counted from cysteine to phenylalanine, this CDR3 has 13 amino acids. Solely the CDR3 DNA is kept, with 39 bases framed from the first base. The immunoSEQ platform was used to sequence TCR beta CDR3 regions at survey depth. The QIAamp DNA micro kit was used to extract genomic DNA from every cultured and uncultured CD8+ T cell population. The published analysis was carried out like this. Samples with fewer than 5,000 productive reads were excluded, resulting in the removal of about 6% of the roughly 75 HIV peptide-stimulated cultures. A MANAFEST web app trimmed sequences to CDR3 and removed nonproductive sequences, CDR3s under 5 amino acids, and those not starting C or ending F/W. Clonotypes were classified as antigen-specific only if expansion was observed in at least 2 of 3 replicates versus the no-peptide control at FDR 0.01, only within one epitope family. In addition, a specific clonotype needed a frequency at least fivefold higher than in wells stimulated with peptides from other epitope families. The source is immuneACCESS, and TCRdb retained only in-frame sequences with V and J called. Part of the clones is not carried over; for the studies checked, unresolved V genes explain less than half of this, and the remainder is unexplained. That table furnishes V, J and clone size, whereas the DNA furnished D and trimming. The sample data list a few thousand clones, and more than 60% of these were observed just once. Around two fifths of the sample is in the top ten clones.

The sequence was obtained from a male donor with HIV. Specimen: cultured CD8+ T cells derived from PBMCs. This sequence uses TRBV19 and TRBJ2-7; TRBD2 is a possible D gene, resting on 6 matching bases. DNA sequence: TGTGCCAGTAGTACTAGCGTCTCCTACGAGCAGTACTTC. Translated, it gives CASSTSVSYEQYF. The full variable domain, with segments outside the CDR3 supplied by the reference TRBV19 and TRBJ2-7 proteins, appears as DGGITQSPKYLFRKEGQNVTLSCEQNLNHDAMYWYRQDPGQGLRLIYYSQIVNDFQKGDIAEGYSVSREKKESFPLTVTSAQKNPTAFYLCASSTSVSYEQYFGPGTRLTVT.